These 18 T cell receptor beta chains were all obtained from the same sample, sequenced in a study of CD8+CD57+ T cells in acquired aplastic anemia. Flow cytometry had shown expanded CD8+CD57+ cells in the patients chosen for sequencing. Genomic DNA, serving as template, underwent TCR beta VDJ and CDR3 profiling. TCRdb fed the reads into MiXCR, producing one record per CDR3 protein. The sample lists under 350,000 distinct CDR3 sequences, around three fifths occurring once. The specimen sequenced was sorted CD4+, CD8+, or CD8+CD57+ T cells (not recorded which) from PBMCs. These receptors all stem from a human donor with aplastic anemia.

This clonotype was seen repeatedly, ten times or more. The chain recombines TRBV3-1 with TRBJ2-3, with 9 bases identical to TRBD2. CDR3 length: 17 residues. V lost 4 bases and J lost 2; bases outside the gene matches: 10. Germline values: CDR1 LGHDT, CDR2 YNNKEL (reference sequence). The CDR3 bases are TGTGCCAGCAGCCCCCATCGAGCGGGGGGCATCACAGATACGCAGTATTTT. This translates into CASSPHRAGGITDTQYF.

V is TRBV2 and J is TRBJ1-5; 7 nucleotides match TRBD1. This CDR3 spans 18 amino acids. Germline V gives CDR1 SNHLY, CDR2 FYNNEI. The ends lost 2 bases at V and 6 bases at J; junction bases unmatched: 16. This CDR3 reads CASSEFGDSLVLGQPQHF. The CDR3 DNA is TGTGCCAGCAGTGAATTTGGGGACAGTCTGGTTTTGGGTCAGCCCCAGCATTTT.

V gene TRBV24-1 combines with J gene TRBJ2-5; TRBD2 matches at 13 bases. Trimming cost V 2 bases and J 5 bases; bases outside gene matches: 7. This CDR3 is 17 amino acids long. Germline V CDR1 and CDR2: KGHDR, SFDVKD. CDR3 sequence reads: CATSDSGTSGVGETQYF. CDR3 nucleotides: TGTGCCACCAGTGATTCAGGGACTAGCGGGGTTGGGGAGACCCAGTACTTC.

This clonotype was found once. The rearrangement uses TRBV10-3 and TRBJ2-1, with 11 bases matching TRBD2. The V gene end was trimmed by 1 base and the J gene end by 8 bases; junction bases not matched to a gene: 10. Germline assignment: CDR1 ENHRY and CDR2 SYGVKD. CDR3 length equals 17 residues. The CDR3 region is CAISEWGSGGATHEQFF. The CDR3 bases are TGTGCCATCAGTGAGTGGGGTAGCGGGGGGGCCACCCATGAGCAGTTCTTC.

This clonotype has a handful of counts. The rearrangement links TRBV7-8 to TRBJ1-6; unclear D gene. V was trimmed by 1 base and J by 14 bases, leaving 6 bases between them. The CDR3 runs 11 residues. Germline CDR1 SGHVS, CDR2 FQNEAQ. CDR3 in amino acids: CASSLESALHF. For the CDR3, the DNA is TGTGCCAGCAGCTTAGAGTCAGCCCTCCACTTT.

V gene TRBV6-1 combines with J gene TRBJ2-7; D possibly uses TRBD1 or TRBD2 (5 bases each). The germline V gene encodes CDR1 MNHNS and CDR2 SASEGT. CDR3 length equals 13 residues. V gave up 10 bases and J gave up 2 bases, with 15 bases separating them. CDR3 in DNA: TGTGCCAATGGACGGGGCCCAACCTACGAGCAGTACTTC. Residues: CANGRGPTYEQYF.

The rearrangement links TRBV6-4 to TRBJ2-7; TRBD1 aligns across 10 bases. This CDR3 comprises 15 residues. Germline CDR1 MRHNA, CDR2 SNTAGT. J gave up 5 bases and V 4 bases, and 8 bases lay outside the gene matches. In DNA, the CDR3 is TGTGCCAGCAGTGGGTGGACAGGGGGTGGGAACGAGCAGTACTTC. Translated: CASSGWTGGGNEQYF.

The CDR3 coding sequence is TGTGCCAGCAGCTTAACGGGGTTGGAGACCCAGTACTTC. The encoded protein is CASSLTGLETQYF. The rearrangement links TRBV7-3 to TRBJ2-5; D not resolved. V lost 0 bases, J lost 5 bases, and 7 bases lay in between. The CDR3 spans 13 residues. Germline CDR1 SGHTA, CDR2 FQGTGA.

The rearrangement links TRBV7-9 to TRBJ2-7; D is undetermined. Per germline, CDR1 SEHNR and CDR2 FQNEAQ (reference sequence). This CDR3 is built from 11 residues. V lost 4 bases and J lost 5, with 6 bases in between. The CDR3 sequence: CASSSNHEQYF. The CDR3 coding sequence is TGTGCCAGCAGCTCCAACCACGAGCAGTACTTC. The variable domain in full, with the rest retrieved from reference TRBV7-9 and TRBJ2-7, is DTGVSQNPRHKITKRGQNVTFRCDPISEHNRLYWYRQTLGQGPEFLTYFQNEAQLEKSRLLSDRFSAERPKGSFSTLEIQRTEQGDSAMYLCASSSNHEQYFGPGTRLTVT.

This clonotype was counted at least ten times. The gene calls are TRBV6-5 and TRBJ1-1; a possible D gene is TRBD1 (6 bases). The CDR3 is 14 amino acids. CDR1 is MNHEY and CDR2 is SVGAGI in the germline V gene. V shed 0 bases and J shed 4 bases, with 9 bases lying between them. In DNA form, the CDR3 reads TGTGCCAGCAGTTACTCGGGACACACCACTGAAGCTTTCTTT. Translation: CASSYSGHTTEAFF.

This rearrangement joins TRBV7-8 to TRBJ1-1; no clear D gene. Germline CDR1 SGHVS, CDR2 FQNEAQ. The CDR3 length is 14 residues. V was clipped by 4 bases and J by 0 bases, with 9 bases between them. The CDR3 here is CASSSQTVNTEAFF. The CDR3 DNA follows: TGTGCCAGCAGCTCTCAGACCGTGAACACTGAAGCTTTCTTT.

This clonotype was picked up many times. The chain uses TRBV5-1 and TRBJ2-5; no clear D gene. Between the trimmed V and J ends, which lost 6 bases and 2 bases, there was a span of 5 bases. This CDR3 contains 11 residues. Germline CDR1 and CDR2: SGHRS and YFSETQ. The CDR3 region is CASMAQETQYF. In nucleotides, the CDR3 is TGCGCCAGCATGGCTCAAGAGACCCAGTACTTC.

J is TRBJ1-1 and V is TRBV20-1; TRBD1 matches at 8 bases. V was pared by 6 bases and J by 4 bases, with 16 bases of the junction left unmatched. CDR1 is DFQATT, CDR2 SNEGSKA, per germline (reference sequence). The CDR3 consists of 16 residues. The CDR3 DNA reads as TGCAGTGCCACGCACTCGGGACAGGTCTCCGGCACTGAAGCTTTCTTT. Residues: CSATHSGQVSGTEAFF.

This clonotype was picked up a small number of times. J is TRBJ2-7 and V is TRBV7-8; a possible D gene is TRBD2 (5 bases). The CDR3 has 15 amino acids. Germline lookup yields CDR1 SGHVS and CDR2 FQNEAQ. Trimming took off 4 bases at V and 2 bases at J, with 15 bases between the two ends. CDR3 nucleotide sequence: TGTGCCAGCAGCTCCGGCTCGGGGATGACCTACGAGCAGTACTTC. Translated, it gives CASSSGSGMTYEQYF.

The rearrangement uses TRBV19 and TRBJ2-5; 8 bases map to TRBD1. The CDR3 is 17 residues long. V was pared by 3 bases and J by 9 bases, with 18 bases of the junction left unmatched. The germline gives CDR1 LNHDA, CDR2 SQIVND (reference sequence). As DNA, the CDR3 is TGTGCCAGTAGTATTTATTCAGGGGGCCAAAGCAATCAGCCCCAGTACTTC. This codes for CASSIYSGGQSNQPQYF.

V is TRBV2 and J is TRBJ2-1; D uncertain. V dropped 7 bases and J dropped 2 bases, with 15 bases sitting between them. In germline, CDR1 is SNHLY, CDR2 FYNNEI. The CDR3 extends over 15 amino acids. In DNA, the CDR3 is TGTGCCAGCACTGCCGAGGCAGCACCCTACAATGAGCAGTTCTTC. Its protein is CASTAEAAPYNEQFF.

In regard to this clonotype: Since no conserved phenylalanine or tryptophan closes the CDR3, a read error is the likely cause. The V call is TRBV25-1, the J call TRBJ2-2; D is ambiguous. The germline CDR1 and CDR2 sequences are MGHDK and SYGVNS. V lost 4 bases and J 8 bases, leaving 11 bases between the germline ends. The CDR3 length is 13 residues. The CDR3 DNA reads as TGTGCCAGCAGTGCGGATGAGCGAGGGGAGCTGTTTCTT. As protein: CASSADERGELFL.

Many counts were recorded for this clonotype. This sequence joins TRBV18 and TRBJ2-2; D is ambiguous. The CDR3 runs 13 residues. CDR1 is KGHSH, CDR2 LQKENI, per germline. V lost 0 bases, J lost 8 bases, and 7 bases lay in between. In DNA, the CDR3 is TGTGCCAGCTCACCACCGCTGGTAGGGGAGCTGTTTTTT. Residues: CASSPPLVGELFF.